Below, 32 T cell receptor beta chains from the same sample are listed, as sequenced in a study of cytomegalovirus exposure and HLA in healthy donors (TCRdb year 2017). The method was the immunoSEQ multiplex PCR assay. For the multiplex PCR, a mixture combining 60 forward primers for TCR Vbeta segments and 13 reverse primers for TCR Jbeta segments was used. This is the immuneACCESS table as TCRdb keeps it, with only in-frame sequences that have V and J called. A part of the clones is gone; compared with another copy, unresolved V genes explain less than half, and the rest is unexplained. The sample data list roughly 100,000 clones, and 70% to 80% of these were observed just once. The ten largest make up 15% to 20% of the sample. Source material: PBMCs. These receptors all come from a woman aged 60-75 years in good health and CMV-seropositive.

CDR3 bases: TGTGCCAGCAGTTACGTGCGGGCTAGCCAGCCCCAGCATTTT. Translated: CASSYVRASQPQHF. The chain recombines TRBV6-5 with TRBJ1-5, with no clear D. Germline CDR1 reads MNHEY; CDR2 reads SVGAGI. The germline V and J ends were trimmed by 2 bases and 7 bases, with 12 bases remaining between them. The length of the CDR3 is 14 residues.

This clone came up once. The chain couples TRBV25-1 to TRBJ2-2; D possibly corresponds to TRBD1 (7 bases). The CDR3 has 15 residues. Trimming removed 4 bases from V and 4 bases from J, with 13 bases in between. Germline V CDR1 and CDR2: MGHDK, SYGVNS. This chain's CDR3 is CASSAPGGRTGELFF. In nucleotides, the CDR3 is TGTGCCAGCAGTGCCCCAGGGGGGCGCACCGGGGAGCTGTTTTTT.

This chain links TRBV28 with TRBJ2-7; 9 positions agree with TRBD1. From germline, CDR1 is MDHEN and CDR2 SYDVKM. This CDR3 is built from 16 residues. The V segment lost 5 bases and the J segment 4 bases; nucleotides outside the gene matches: 12. This CDR3 is CASSHREGQGTYEQYF. CDR3 DNA: TGTGCCAGCAGTCACCGAGAGGGACAGGGTACGTACGAGCAGTACTTC.

CDR3 sequence reads: CAIRQGPNNEQFF. The CDR3 nucleotides are TGTGCCATCCGACAGGGACCAAACAATGAGCAGTTCTTC. This chain links TRBV10-3 with TRBJ2-1; 7 bases agree with TRBD1. Germline values: CDR1 ENHRY, CDR2 SYGVKD. The V segment lost 8 bases and the J segment 5 bases; nucleotides outside the gene matches: 6. This CDR3 is 13 amino acids long.

This chain links TRBV10-2 with TRBJ1-1, with D uncertain. Germline values: CDR1 WSHSY, CDR2 SAAADI. CDR3 length equals 12 residues. V was shortened by 9 bases and J by 1 base, with 9 bases between the two germline ends. This chain's CDR3 is CASTPGNTEAFF. The CDR3 DNA is TGCGCCAGTACCCCAGGGAACACTGAAGCTTTCTTT.

The chain joins TRBV19 to TRBJ1-5; 10 nucleotides agree with TRBD1. CDR3 length: 13 residues. The germline CDR1 and CDR2 sequences are LNHDA and SQIVND (reference sequence). After removal of 9 bases from V and 11 bases from J, the junction contained 10 bases not matched to a gene. CDR3: CASWDRGLVAQHF. The CDR3 DNA follows: TGTGCCAGCTGGGACAGGGGCCTAGTAGCCCAGCATTTT. Full variable domain (missing parts from reference TRBV19 and TRBJ1-5): DGGITQSPKYLFRKEGQNVTLSCEQNLNHDAMYWYRQDPGQGLRLIYYSQIVNDFQKGDIAEGYSVSREKKESFPLTVTSAQKNPTAFYLCASWDRGLVAQHFGDGTRLSIL.

The J gene is TRBJ2-7, the V gene TRBV7-8, with D uncertain. Trimming shortened V by 1 base and J by 2 bases, and 9 bases separated the two germline ends. CDR1 SGHVS and CDR2 FQNEAQ come from the germline V gene. The CDR3 contains 14 residues. CDR3 protein: CASSLEARTYEQYF. The CDR3 region has the DNA TGTGCCAGCAGCTTAGAGGCCAGGACCTACGAGCAGTACTTC.

V usage is TRBV9 and J usage is TRBJ1-6; TRBD1 matches at 9 bases. The V and J ends lost 3 bases and 9 bases, in that order; junction bases with no gene match: 16. There are 18 residues in the CDR3. The germline CDR1 and CDR2 sequences are SGDLS and YYNGEE. The CDR3 protein is CASSALTGGLTSTSPLHF. DNA for the CDR3: TGTGCCAGCAGCGCCTTGACAGGGGGACTAACCTCGACTTCACCCCTCCACTTT. The entire variable domain, with the rest obtained from reference TRBV9 and TRBJ1-6, is as follows: DSGVTQTPKHLITATGQRVTLRCSPRSGDLSVYWYQQSLDQGLQFLIQYYNGEERAKGNILERFSAQQFPDLHSELNLSSLELGDSALYFCASSALTGGLTSTSPLHFGNGTRLTVT.

The chain couples TRBV28 to TRBJ2-7; maybe TRBD1 (6 bases). Germline CDR1 and CDR2: MDHEN and SYDVKM. With 2 bases removed from V and 5 bases from J, the gap between germline ends came to 13 bases. CDR3 length: 14 amino acids. The CDR3 reads CASSLDRYLDEQYF. CDR3 coding DNA: TGTGCCAGCAGTTTAGACAGGTACCTTGACGAGCAGTACTTC.

This chain links TRBV7-9 with TRBJ2-1; 7 positions agree with TRBD2. From germline, CDR1 is SEHNR and CDR2 FQNEAQ (reference sequence). Trimming cost V 2 bases and J 7 bases; bases outside gene matches: 5. CDR3 size: 14 residues. CDR3 sequence (DNA): TGTGCCAGCAGCTTAAGGGCGGGAGCGAATGAGCAGTTCTTC. Amino acid sequence: CASSLRAGANEQFF.

A single count supports this clone. This rearrangement joins TRBV30 to TRBJ1-2; possible D gene TRBD1, 6 bases. V was pared by 2 bases and J by 4 bases, with 8 bases between. The CDR3 has 12 residues. Germline-derived CDR1 and CDR2 are GTSNPN and SVGIG (reference sequence). The CDR3 here is CAWSLQGYGYTF. The CDR3 nucleotides are TGTGCCTGGAGTCTACAGGGCTATGGCTACACCTTC.

The sample holds one count of this clone. The rearrangement joins TRBV9 to TRBJ2-7, with 8 bases identical to TRBD2. The CDR3 has 16 amino acids. The germline V gene encodes CDR1 SGDLS and CDR2 YYNGEE. J lost 3 bases, V lost 0 bases, and 8 bases had no gene match. The CDR3 DNA is TGTGCCAGCAGCGTAGCTAGCCTAGCGGGTATCTACGAGCAGTACTTC. Translation gives CASSVASLAGIYEQYF.

J is TRBJ2-1 and V is TRBV7-3; possible D gene TRBD1, 5 bases. CDR1 SGHTA and CDR2 FQGTGA come from the germline V gene. The CDR3 runs to 15 residues. V lost 2 bases to trimming and J lost 9 bases, with 17 bases between them. This chain's CDR3 is CASSLVGQGNGEQFF. DNA of the CDR3: TGTGCCAGCAGCTTAGTGGGGCAGGGTAACGGTGAGCAGTTCTTC.

The chain couples TRBV29-1 to TRBJ1-5, with a possible D match to TRBD1 (6 bases). From germline, CDR1 is SQVTM and CDR2 ANQGSEA. Trimming took 3 bases from V and 5 from J, leaving 11 bases between them. CDR3 length: 13 residues. Written as DNA, the CDR3 is TGCAGCGTTGAGACAGGTTACGATCAGCCCCAGCATTTT. Translating it yields CSVETGYDQPQHF.

The J gene is TRBJ1-5, the V gene TRBV2; TRBD1 aligns across 8 bases. The V gene's germline CDR1 is SNHLY and CDR2 FYNNEI. V lost 6 bases to trimming and J lost 4 bases; unmatched junction nucleotides: 14. The CDR3 extends over 17 amino acids. The CDR3 reads CASSRTGFEPGNQPQHF. In DNA, the CDR3 is TGTGCCAGCAGCCGGACAGGGTTCGAACCGGGAAATCAGCCCCAGCATTTT.

The J gene is TRBJ2-7, the V gene TRBV10-2; D is possibly TRBD2 (6 bases). V dropped 0 bases and J dropped 0 bases, with 9 bases sitting between them. This CDR3 region has 15 residues. Germline CDR1 and CDR2: WSHSY and SAAADI. The CDR3 here is CASSESVSGSYEQYF. The CDR3 DNA reads as TGCGCCAGCAGTGAGTCGGTTAGCGGCTCCTACGAGCAGTACTTC.

Points on this clone: Sequence at one end of the junction differs from germline and may be a read error. V is TRBV7-2 and J is TRBJ1-5; D might be TRBD1 (5 bases). This CDR3 comprises 15 residues. Germline V lookup: CDR1 SGHTA, CDR2 FQGNSA. CDR3 sequence reads: CAGSSRQGPPEAQHF. CDR3 in DNA: TGTGCCGGCAGCTCACGCCAGGGTCCGCCAGAGGCCCAGCATTTT.

The chain uses TRBV7-2 and TRBJ2-7; D is unclear. V shed 5 bases and J shed 6 bases, with 14 bases lying between them. CDR1 and CDR2 from the germline V gene are SGHTA and FQGNSA. This CDR3 comprises 13 residues. The CDR3 protein is CASSLIERFEQYF. The DNA of the CDR3 is TGTGCCAGCAGCCTAATAGAGCGTTTCGAGCAGTACTTC.

The V call is TRBV10-1, the J call TRBJ2-2, with a tentative D call TRBD1 (7 bases). Germline V CDR1 and CDR2: WNHNN, SYGVQD (reference sequence). CDR3 length: 15 residues. V was pared by 5 bases and J by 5 bases, with 15 bases between. CDR3 nucleotides: TGCGCCAGCAGTCCCCGACAGGGAGGAACCGGGGAGCTGTTTTTT. Amino acid sequence: CASSPRQGGTGELFF.

This sequence joins TRBV5-1 and TRBJ2-5, with 13 nucleotides matching TRBD2. Germline V gene sequence: CDR1 SGHRS, CDR2 YFSETQ. V lost 3 bases, J lost 4 bases, and 6 bases stayed unmatched. The CDR3 runs 16 residues. The CDR3 sequence is CASSWRTSGSSETQYF. Written as DNA, the CDR3 is TGCGCCAGCAGCTGGAGGACTAGCGGGAGTTCAGAGACCCAGTACTTC.

This sequence joins TRBV5-1 and TRBJ1-1; 9 bases are a match to TRBD1. The CDR3 has 14 amino acids. Germline V gives CDR1 SGHRS, CDR2 YFSETQ. V was pared by 3 bases and J by 1 base, with 1 base of the junction left unmatched. The CDR3 DNA reads TGCGCCAGCAGCTGGACAGGGGCGAACACTGAAGCTTTCTTT. Amino acids: CASSWTGANTEAFF.

The chain uses TRBV7-9 and TRBJ1-4, with TRBD1 identical over 8 bases. V was clipped by 1 base and J by 8 bases; unmatched bases: 15. CDR1 is SEHNR and CDR2 is FQNEAQ in the germline V gene (reference sequence). The CDR3 extends over 18 amino acids. The CDR3 protein is CASSLGSLRGRRSEKLFF. In DNA form, the CDR3 reads TGTGCCAGCAGCTTAGGTTCTCTCAGGGGGCGCAGGTCCGAAAAACTGTTTTTT.

V usage is TRBV27 and J usage is TRBJ2-1; D remains unclear. Germline CDR1 MNHEY, CDR2 SMNVEV (reference sequence). The germline V and J ends were trimmed by 5 bases and 9 bases, with 14 bases remaining between them. The CDR3 loop spans 13 amino acids. The CDR3 DNA reads as TGTGCCAGCAGTAAAAGAGGATTGGGTGAGCAGTTCTTC. Translated, it gives CASSKRGLGEQFF.

This clone was seen only once. This chain connects TRBV30 to TRBJ2-5, with D tentatively TRBD1 (6 bases). V was pared by 3 bases and J by 5 bases, with 16 bases between. Germline V lookup: CDR1 GTSNPN, CDR2 SVGIG (reference sequence). CDR3 length: 14 amino acids. CDR3 DNA: TGTGCCTGGAGGGACAGTCCCGAGCGGGAGACCCAGTACTTC. This encodes CAWRDSPERETQYF. Full variable domain (outside the CDR3, taken from reference TRBV30 and TRBJ2-5): SQTIHQWPATLVQPVGSPLSLECTVEGTSNPNLYWYRQAAGRGLQLLFYSVGIGQISSEVPQNLSASRPQDRQFILSSKKLLLSDSGFYLCAWRDSPERETQYFGPGTRLLVL.

The CDR3, as DNA: TGTGCCAGCCTGGGACTAGCGGATGTCGCTGAGCAGTTCTTC. This codes for CASLGLADVAEQFF. The J gene is TRBJ2-1, the V gene TRBV2; 11 bases align to TRBD2. V lost 8 bases and J lost 9; bases outside the gene matches: 9. CDR1 is SNHLY and CDR2 is FYNNEI in the germline V gene. The CDR3 is made up of 14 amino acids. The full variable domain, with the rest looked up from reference TRBV2 and TRBJ2-1, is EPEVTQTPSHQVTQMGQEVILRCVPISNHLYFYWYRQILGQKVEFLVSFYNNEISEKSEIFDDQFSVERPDGSNFTLKIRSTKLEDSAMYFCASLGLADVAEQFFGPGTRLTVL.

This clone has more than one count but fewer than ten. This rearrangement joins TRBV18 to TRBJ1-5, with 7 bases fitting TRBD1. The germline V gene has CDR1 KGHSH and CDR2 LQKENI. Trimming removed 2 bases from V and 6 bases from J; junction bases left unmatched: 1. The CDR3 extends over 13 amino acids. The CDR3 protein is CASSPDRVQPQHF. CDR3 in DNA: TGTGCCAGCTCACCAGACAGGGTTCAGCCCCAGCATTTT.

V usage is TRBV6-5 and J usage is TRBJ2-1; 11 bases are shared with TRBD2. Per the germline V gene, CDR1 is MNHEY and CDR2 is SVGAGI. The CDR3 is 15 amino acids. Trimming took 1 base from V and 5 from J; bases not matched to a gene: 1. The CDR3 DNA is TGTGCCAGCAGTTACTTAGCGGGAGGGGACAATGAGCAGTTCTTC. Encoded protein: CASSYLAGGDNEQFF.

On this clone: A read error may produce the germline difference seen at one junction end. Other nucleotide sequences in the sample specify the same CDR3. The chain recombines TRBV30 with TRBJ2-5, with TRBD1 matching over 11 bases. Germline-derived CDR1 and CDR2 are GTSNPN and SVGIG (reference sequence). CDR3 length: 18 amino acids. CDR3 sequence (DNA): TGCGCCTGGAGTACCTCCGGGACAGGGGGGATCGGGCGGGAGACCCAGTACTTC. It specifies CAWSTSGTGGIGRETQYF.

The V and J genes are TRBV19 and TRBJ1-2; D gene unclear. Germline V gene sequence: CDR1 LNHDA, CDR2 SQIVND (reference sequence). V shed 6 bases and J shed 7 bases, with 21 bases lying between them. The CDR3 sequence is 15 residues long. The CDR3: CASSPTVEASGGYTF. As DNA, the CDR3 is TGTGCCAGTAGCCCCACCGTGGAGGCTAGTGGTGGCTACACCTTC.

The CDR3 loop is CASSVRGSPYNEQFF. The CDR3 nucleotides are TGTGCCAGCAGCGTAAGGGGATCACCCTACAATGAGCAGTTCTTC. The chain combines TRBV9 with TRBJ2-1, with D maybe TRBD1 (5 bases). The CDR3 covers 15 residues. The V end lost 1 base, the J end lost 2 bases, and 10 bases lay between the germline ends. Germline CDR1 SGDLS, CDR2 YYNGEE.

This chain connects TRBV19 to TRBJ2-4; 9 bases line up with TRBD1. V trimming: 9 bases; J trimming: 2 bases; junction bases outside the gene matches: 14. The germline gives CDR1 LNHDA, CDR2 SQIVND (reference sequence). The CDR3 loop spans 17 amino acids. The CDR3 nucleotides are TGTGCCAGCGGACAGGGGTTTAGGATGGCTACCAAAAACATTCAGTACTTC. Translation: CASGQGFRMATKNIQYF.

The chain is built from TRBV5-4 and TRBJ2-3, with 8 bases identical to TRBD2. CDR3 size: 15 residues. Germline assignment: CDR1 SGHNT and CDR2 YYREEE (reference sequence). V lost 0 bases and J lost 5; bases outside the gene matches: 5. The CDR3 sequence: CASSLEGREEDTQYF. In DNA, the CDR3 is TGTGCCAGCAGCTTGGAGGGGCGGGAGGAAGATACGCAGTATTTT.